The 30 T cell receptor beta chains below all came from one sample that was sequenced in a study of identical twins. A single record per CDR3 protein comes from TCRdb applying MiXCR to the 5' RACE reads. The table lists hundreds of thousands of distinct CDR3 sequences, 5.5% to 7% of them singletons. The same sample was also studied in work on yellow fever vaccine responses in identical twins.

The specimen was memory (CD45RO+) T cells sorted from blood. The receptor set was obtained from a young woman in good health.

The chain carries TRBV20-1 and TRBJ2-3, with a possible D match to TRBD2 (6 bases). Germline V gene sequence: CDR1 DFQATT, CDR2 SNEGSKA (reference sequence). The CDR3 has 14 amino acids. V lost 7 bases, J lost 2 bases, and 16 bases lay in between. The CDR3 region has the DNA TGCAGTGTCCCGAACGGGGGTATCACAGATACGCAGTATTTT. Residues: CSVPNGGITDTQYF.

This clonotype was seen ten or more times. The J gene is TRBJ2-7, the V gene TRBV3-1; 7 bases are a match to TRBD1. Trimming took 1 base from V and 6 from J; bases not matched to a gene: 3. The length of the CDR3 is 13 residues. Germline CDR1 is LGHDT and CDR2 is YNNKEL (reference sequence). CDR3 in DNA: TGTGCCAGCAGCCAAGGACAGGGCGGCGAGCAGTACTTC. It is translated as CASSQGQGGEQYF.

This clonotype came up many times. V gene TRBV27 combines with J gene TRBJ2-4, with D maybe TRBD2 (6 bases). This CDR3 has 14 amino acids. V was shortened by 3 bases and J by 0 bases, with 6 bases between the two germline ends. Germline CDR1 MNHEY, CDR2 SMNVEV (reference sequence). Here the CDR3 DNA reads TGTGCCAGCAGTTTCGGGGGAGCCAAAAACATTCAGTACTTC. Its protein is CASSFGGAKNIQYF.

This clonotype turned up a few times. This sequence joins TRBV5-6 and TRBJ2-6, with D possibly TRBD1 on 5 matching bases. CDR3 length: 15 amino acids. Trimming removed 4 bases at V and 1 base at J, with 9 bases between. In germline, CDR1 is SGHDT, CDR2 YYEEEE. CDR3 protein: CASSIRQSGANVLTF. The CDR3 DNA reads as TGTGCCAGCAGCATTCGACAGTCTGGGGCCAACGTCCTGACTTTC. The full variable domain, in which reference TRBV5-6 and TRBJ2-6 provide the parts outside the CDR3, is DAGVTQSPTHLIKTRGQQVTLRCSPKSGHDTVSWYQQALGQGPQFIFQYYEEEERQRGNFPDRFSGHQFPNYSSELNVNALLLGDSALYLCASSIRQSGANVLTFGAGSRLTVL.

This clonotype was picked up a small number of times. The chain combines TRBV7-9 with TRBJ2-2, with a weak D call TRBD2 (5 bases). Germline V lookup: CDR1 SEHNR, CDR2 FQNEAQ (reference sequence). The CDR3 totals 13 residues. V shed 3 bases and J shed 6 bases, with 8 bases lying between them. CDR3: CASSFSGSGELFF. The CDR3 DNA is TGTGCCAGCAGCTTCTCGGGATCCGGGGAGCTGTTTTTT.

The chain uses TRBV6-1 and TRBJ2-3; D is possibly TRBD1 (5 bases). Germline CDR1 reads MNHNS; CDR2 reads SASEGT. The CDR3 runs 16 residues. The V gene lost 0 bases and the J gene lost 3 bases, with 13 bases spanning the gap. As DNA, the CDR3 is TGTGCCAGCAGTGAAGCTCCAGGGATCGGGACAGATACGCAGTATTTT. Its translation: CASSEAPGIGTDTQYF.

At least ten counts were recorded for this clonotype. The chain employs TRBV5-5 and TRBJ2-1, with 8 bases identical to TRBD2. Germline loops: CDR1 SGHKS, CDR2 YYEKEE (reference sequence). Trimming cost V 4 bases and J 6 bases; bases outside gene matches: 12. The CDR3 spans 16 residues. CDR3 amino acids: CASSLAIGLAANEQFF. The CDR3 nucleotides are TGTGCCAGCAGCCTTGCAATCGGACTAGCCGCCAATGAGCAGTTCTTC.

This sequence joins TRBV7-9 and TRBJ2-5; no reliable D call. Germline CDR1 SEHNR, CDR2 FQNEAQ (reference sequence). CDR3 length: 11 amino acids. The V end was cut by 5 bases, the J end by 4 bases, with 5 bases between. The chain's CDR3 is CASSPLETQYF. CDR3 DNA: TGTGCCAGCAGCCCCCTAGAGACCCAGTACTTC. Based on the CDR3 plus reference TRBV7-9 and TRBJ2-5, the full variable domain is DTGVSQNPRHKITKRGQNVTFRCDPISEHNRLYWYRQTLGQGPEFLTYFQNEAQLEKSRLLSDRFSAERPKGSFSTLEIQRTEQGDSAMYLCASSPLETQYFGPGTRLLVL.

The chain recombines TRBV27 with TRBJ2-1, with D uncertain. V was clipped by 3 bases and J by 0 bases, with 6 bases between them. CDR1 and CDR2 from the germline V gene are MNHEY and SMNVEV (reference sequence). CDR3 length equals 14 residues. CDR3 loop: CASSFLSSYNEQFF. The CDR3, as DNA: TGTGCCAGCAGTTTTTTGAGCTCCTACAATGAGCAGTTCTTC.

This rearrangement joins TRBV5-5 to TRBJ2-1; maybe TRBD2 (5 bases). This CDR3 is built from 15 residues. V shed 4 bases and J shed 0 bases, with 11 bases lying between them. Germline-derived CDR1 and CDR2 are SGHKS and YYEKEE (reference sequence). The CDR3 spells CASSRTASSYNEQFF. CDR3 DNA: TGTGCCAGCAGCCGGACTGCAAGCTCCTACAATGAGCAGTTCTTC.

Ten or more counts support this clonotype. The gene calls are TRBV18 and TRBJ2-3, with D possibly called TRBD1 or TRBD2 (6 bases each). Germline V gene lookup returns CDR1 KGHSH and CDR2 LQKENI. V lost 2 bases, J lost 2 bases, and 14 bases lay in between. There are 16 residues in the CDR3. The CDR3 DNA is TGTGCCAGCTCACCAATCCCGGGGGCAGCCACAGATACGCAGTATTTT. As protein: CASSPIPGAATDTQYF.

The DNA of the CDR3 is TGTGCCAGCAGCCGGGGGGTCTCCTACGAGCAGTACGTC. This gives the protein CASSRGVSYEQYV. V is TRBV4-2 and J is TRBJ2-7, with a weak D call TRBD2 (6 bases). The CDR3 length is 13 residues. Per germline, CDR1 LGHNA and CDR2 YNFKEQ. V was trimmed by 4 bases and J by 0 bases, leaving 7 bases between them.

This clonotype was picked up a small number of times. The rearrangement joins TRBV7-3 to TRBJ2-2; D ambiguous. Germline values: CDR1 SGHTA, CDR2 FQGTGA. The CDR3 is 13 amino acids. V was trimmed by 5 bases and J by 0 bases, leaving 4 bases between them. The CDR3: CASSAPNTGELFF. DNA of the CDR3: TGTGCCAGCAGCGCCCCGAACACCGGGGAGCTGTTTTTT.

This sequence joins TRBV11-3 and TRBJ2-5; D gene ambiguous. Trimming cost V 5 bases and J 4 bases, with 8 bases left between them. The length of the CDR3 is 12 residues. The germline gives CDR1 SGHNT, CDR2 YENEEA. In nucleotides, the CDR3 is TGTGCCAGCAGCGGGGTGGGAGAGACCCAGTACTTC. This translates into CASSGVGETQYF. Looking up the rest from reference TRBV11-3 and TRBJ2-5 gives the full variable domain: EAGVVQSPRYKIIEKKQPVAFWCNPISGHNTLYWYLQNLGQGPELLIRYENEEAVDDSQLPKDRFSAERLKGVDSTLKIQPAELGDSAVYLCASSGVGETQYFGPGTRLLVL.

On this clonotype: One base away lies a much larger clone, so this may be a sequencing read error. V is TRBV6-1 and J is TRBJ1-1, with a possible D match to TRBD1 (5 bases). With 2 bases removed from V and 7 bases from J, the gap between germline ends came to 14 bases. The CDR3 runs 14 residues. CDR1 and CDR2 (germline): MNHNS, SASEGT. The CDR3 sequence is CASSETGEASEAFF. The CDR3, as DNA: TGTGCCAGCAGTGAAACGGGGGAGGCCAGTGAAGCTTTCTTT.

Written as DNA, the CDR3 is TGTGCCAGCACCCCCTGGGGGCCTTCTGCCACCAACACCGGGGAGCTGTTTTTT. Encoded protein: CASTPWGPSATNTGELFF. This chain links TRBV6-1 with TRBJ2-2, with D tentatively TRBD1 (6 bases). The ends were cut back, 7 bases at V and 2 bases at J, with 23 bases in the middle. The CDR3 sequence is 18 residues long. Germline-derived CDR1 and CDR2 are MNHNS and SASEGT.

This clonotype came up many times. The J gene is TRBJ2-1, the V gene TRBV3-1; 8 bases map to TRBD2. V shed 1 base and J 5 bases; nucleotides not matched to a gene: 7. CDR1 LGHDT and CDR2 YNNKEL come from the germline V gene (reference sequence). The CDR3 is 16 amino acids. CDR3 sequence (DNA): TGTGCCAGCAGCCAAGTGGTAGCGGGACAACACAATGAGCAGTTCTTC. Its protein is CASSQVVAGQHNEQFF.

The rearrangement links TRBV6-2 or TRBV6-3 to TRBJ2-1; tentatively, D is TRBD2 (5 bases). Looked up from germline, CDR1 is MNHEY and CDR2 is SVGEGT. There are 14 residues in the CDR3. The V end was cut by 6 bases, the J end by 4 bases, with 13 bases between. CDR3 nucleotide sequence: TGTGCCAGCAGGAGGGATTCTGCTTACAATGAGCAGTTCTTC. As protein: CASRRDSAYNEQFF.

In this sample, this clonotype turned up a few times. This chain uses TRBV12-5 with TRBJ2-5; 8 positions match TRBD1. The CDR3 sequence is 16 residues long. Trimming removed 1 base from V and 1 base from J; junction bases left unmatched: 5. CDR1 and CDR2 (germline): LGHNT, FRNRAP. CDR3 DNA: TGTGCTAGTGGTTTGGGGCTCGGGACAGGCCAAGAGACCCAGTACTTC. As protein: CASGLGLGTGQETQYF.

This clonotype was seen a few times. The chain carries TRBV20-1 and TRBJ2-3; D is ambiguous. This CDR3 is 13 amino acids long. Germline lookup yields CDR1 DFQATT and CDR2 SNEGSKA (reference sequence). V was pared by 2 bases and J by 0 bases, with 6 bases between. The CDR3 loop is CSARSDSTDTQYF. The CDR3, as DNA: TGCAGTGCTAGATCAGACAGCACAGATACGCAGTATTTT.

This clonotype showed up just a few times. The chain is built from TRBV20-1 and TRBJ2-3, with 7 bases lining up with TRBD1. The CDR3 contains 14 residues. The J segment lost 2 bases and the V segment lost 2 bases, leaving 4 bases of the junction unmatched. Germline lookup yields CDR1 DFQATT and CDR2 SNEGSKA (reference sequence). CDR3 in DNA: TGCAGTGCTAGACCCGGGACAGCCACAGATACGCAGTATTTT. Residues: CSARPGTATDTQYF.

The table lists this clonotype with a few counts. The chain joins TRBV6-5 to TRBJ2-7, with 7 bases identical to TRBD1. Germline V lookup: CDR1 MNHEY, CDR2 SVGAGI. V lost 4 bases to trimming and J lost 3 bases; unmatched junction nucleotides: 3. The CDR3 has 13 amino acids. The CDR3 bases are TGTGCCAGCAGTTCAGGACAGGTCTACGAGCAGTACTTC. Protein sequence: CASSSGQVYEQYF.

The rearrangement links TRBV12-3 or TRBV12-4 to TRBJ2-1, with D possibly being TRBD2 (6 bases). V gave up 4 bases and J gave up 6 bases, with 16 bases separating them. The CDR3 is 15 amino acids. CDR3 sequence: CASSSSWGEVNEQFF. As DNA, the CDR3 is TGTGCCAGCAGTTCCAGTTGGGGGGAGGTCAATGAGCAGTTCTTC.

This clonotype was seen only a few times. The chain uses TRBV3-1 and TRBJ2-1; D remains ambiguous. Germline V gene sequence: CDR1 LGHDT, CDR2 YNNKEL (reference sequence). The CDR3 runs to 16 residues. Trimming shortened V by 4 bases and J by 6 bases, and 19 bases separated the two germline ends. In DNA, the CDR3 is TGTGCCAGCAGCCGGACGGCCGCATGGGCCTCCAATGAGCAGTTCTTC. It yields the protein CASSRTAAWASNEQFF.

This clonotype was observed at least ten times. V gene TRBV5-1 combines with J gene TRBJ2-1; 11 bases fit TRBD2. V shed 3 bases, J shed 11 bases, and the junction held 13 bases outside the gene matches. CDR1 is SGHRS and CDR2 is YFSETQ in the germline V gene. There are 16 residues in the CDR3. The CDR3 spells CASSSTGLAVTEKQFF. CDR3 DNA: TGCGCCAGCAGCTCCACGGGACTAGCGGTCACGGAGAAGCAGTTCTTC.

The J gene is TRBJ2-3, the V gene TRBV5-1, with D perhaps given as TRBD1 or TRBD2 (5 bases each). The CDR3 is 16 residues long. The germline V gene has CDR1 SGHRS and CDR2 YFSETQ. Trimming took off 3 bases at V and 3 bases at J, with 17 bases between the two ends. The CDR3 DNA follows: TGCGCCAGCAGCTCGAACTCAGGGAGTTTAACAGATACGCAGTATTTT. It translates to CASSSNSGSLTDTQYF.

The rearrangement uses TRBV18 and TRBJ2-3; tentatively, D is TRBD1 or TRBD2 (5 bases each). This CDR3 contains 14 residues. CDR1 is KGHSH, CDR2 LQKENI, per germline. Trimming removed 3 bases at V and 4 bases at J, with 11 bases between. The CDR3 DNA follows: TGTGCCAGCTCACCCGGGACCCCTCCAGATACGCAGTATTTT. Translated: CASSPGTPPDTQYF. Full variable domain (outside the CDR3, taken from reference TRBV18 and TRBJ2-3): NAGVMQNPRHLVRRRGQEARLRCSPMKGHSHVYWYRQLPEEGLKFMVYLQKENIIDESGMPKERFSAEFPKEGPSILRIQQVVRGDSAAYFCASSPGTPPDTQYFGPGTRLTVL.

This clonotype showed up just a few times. CDR3 nucleotide sequence: TGTGCCAGCAGCAGCGGACTAGCGGGCGTCCTTGAGCAGTTCTTC. The encoded protein is CASSSGLAGVLEQFF. The chain has TRBV5-5 and TRBJ2-1, with 11 bases that match TRBD2. V was clipped by 4 bases and J by 9 bases; unmatched bases: 9. The germline V gene has CDR1 SGHKS and CDR2 YYEKEE (reference sequence). The CDR3 runs 15 residues.

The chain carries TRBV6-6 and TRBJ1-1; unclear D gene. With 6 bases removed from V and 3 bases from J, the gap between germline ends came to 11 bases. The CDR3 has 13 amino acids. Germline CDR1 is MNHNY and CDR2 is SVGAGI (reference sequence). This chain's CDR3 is CASRNGGYTEAFF. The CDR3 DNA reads TGTGCCAGCAGGAACGGTGGGTACACTGAAGCTTTCTTT.

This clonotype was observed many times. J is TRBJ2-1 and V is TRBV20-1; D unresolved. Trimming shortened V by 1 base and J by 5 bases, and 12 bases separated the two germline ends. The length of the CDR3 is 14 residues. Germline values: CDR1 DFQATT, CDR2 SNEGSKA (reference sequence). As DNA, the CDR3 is TGCAGTGCTAGAGGGCGGCGGACCAACAATGAGCAGTTCTTC. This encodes CSARGRRTNNEQFF.